Below, one T cell receptor beta chain is given with its context. The repertoire was sequenced with immunoSEQ multiplex PCR; TCRdb's copy has only in-frame clones and lacks some. The sample has about 99,000 clones, 91% seen once. The ends were cut back, 4 bases at V and 7 bases at J, with 14 bases in the middle. The length of the CDR3 is 13 residues. Germline lookup yields CDR1 PRHDT and CDR2 FYEKMQ (reference sequence). The sample belongs to a study of OX40 agonist ivuxolimab in advanced cancers. As for the study in general: At doses from 0.01 to 10 mg/kg, patients were given intravenous ivuxolimab every 2 weeks. Patients assigned to dose escalation were diagnosed with hepatocellular carcinoma, melanoma, renal cell or head and neck cancer. Patients with prior anti-PD-1, anti-PD-L1 or anti-CTLA-4 therapy were eligible; about 40% had some.

The investigators sampled blood at baseline, at cycle 4 day 1, and at cycle 7 day 1. The sequence came from an adult with an advanced solid tumor such as melanoma, head and neck, liver or kidney cancer. This specimen consisted of CD4+ or CD8+ T cells sorted from blood, obtained in a trial of the OX40 agonist ivuxolimab. The gene calls are TRBV13 and TRBJ2-7, with D perhaps TRBD1 or TRBD2 (5 bases each). The CDR3 reads CASSSRGVSEQYF. The CDR3 DNA reads as TGTGCCAGCAGCTCCCGGGGCGTCTCGGAGCAGTACTTC.